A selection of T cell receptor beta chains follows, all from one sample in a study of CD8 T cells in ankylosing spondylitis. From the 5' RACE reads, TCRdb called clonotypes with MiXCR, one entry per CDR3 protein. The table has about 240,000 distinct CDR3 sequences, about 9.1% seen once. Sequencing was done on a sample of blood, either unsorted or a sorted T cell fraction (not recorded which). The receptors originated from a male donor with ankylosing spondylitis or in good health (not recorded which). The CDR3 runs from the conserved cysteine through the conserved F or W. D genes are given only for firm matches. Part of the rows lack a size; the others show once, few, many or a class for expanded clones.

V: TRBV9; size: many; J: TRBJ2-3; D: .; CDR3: CASSAPGTHGTDTQYF; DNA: TGTGCCAGCAGCGCCCCCGGGACACATGGCACAGATACGCAGTATTTT
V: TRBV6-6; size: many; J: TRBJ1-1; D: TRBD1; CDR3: CASRRQGGEAFF; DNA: TGTGCCAGCAGGCGACAGGGTGGTGAAGCTTTCTTT
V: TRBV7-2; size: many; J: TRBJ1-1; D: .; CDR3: CASSARNTEAFF; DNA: TGTGCCAGCAGCGCCCGCAACACTGAAGCTTTCTTT
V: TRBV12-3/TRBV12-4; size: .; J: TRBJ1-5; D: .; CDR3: CASRGPGDNQPQHF; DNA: TGTGCCAGCAGGGGTCCAGGGGACAATCAGCCCCAGCATTTT
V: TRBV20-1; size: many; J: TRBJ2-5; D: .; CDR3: CSAPGPLQETQYF; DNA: TGCAGTGCCCCGGGACCATTACAAGAGACCCAGTACTTC
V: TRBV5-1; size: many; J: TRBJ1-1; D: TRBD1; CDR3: CASSLPGQGMNTEAFF; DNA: TGCGCCAGCAGCTTGCCGGGACAGGGGATGAACACTGAAGCTTTCTTT
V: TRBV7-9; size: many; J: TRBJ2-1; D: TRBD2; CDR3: CASSKERGGDEQFF; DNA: TGTGCCAGCAGCAAAGAGCGGGGTGGCGATGAGCAGTTCTTC
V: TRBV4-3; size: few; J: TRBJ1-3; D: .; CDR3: CASSQGGPDSGNTIYF; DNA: TGCGCCAGCAGCCAAGGTGGTCCGGACTCTGGAAACACCATATATTTT
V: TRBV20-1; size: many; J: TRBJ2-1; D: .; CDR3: CSATPHLATYNEQFF; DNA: TGCAGTGCCACGCCCCATCTAGCGACTTACAATGAGCAGTTCTTC
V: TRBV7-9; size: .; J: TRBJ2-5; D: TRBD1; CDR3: CASRNPSQGAWETQYF; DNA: TGTGCCAGCAGGAACCCGAGCCAGGGGGCGTGGGAGACCCAGTACTTC
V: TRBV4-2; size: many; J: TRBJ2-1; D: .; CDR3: CASSQGRVGYNEQFF; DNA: TGTGCCAGCAGCCAAGGGAGGGTAGGTTACAATGAGCAGTTCTTC
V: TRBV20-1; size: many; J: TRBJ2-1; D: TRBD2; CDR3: CSAREGAGFYNEQFF; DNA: TGCAGTGCTAGGGAGGGAGCGGGGTTCTACAATGAGCAGTTCTTC
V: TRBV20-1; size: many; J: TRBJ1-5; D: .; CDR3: CSATAGPRDQPQHF; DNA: TGCAGTGCTACTGCGGGGCCGAGGGATCAGCCCCAGCATTTT
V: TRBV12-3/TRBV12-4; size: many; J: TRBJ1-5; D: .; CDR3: CASVRGLNQPQHF; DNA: TGTGCCAGCGTCAGGGGATTGAATCAGCCCCAGCATTTT
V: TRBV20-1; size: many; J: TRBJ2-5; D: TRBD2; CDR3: CSAGLAGKETQYF; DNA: TGCAGTGCTGGACTAGCGGGGAAAGAGACCCAGTACTTC
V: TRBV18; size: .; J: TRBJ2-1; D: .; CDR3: CASSPGQLSHEQFF; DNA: TGTGCCAGCTCACCGGGGCAGTTGTCCCATGAGCAGTTCTTC
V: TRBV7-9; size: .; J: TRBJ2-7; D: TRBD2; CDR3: CASSLVPSGSYEQYF; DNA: TGTGCCAGCAGCTTAGTACCTAGCGGGTCATACGAGCAGTACTTC
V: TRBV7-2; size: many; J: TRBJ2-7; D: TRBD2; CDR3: CASSLTGGPFSEQYF; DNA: TGTGCCAGCAGCTTAACGGGAGGGCCATTTTCCGAGCAGTACTTC
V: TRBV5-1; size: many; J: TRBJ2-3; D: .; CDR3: CASSLDGATNTDTQYF; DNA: TGCGCCAGCAGCTTGGATGGCGCCACGAACACAGATACGCAGTATTTT
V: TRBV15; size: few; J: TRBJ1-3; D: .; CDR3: CATSNRDISSGNTIYF; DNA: TGTGCCACCAGCAATAGGGACATCTCCTCTGGAAACACCATATATTTT
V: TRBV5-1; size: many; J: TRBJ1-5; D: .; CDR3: CASSPGADNQPQHF; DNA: TGCGCCAGCAGCCCTGGGGCGGATAATCAGCCCCAGCATTTT
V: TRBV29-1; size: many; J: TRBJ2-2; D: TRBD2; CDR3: CSVAGAGDTGELFF; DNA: TGCAGCGTAGCGGGGGCCGGGGACACCGGGGAGCTGTTTTTT
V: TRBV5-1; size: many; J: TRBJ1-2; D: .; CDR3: CASSSASVKEGYTF; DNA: TGCGCCAGCAGCTCTGCCAGCGTGAAGGAGGGCTACACCTTC
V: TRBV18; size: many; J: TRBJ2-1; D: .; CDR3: CASSPSRPGEGANEQFF; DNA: TGTGCCAGCTCACCCTCCCGTCCCGGTGAGGGAGCTAATGAGCAGTTCTTC
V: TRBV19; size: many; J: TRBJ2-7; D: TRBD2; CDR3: CASQPDSGRTYEQYF; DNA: TGTGCCAGTCAGCCCGATAGCGGGAGGACGTACGAGCAGTACTTC
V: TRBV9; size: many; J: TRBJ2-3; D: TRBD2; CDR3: CASSVGAGGTNTQYF; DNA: TGTGCCAGCAGCGTAGGGGCGGGGGGTACAAATACGCAGTATTTT
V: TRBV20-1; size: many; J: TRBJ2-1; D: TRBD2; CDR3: CSAGGLAAGYNEQFF; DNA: TGCAGTGCTGGGGGACTAGCCGCCGGATACAATGAGCAGTTCTTC
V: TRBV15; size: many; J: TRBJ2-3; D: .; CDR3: CATSSPILERDTQYF; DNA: TGTGCCACCAGCAGTCCCATACTGGAGAGGGACACGCAGTATTTT
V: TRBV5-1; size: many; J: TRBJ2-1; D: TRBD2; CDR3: CASSPRTSGNEQFF; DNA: TGCGCCAGCAGCCCTCGGACTAGCGGGAATGAGCAGTTCTTC
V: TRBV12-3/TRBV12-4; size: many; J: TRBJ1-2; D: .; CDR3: CASSMDSNYGYTF; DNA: TGTGCCAGCAGTATGGACAGTAACTATGGCTACACCTTC
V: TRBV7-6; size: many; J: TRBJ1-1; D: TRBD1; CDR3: CASSTSGTGNTEAFF; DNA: TGTGCCAGCAGCACCTCCGGGACAGGGAACACTGAAGCTTTCTTT
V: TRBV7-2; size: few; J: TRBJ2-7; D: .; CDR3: CASSLGDGGGYEQYF; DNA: TGTGCCAGCAGCTTAGGGGACGGCGGTGGATACGAGCAGTACTTC
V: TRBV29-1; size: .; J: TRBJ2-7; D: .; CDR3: CSVRPTGSYEQYF; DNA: TGCAGCGTCCGCCCAACAGGTTCCTACGAGCAGTACTTC
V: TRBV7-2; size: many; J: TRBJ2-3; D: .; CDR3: CASMWGGADTQYF; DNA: TGTGCCAGCATGTGGGGCGGTGCGGATACGCAGTATTTT
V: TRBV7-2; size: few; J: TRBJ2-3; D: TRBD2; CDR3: CASSPRLAGVGDTQYF; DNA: TGTGCCAGCAGCCCCCGACTAGCGGGAGTTGGGGATACGCAGTATTTT
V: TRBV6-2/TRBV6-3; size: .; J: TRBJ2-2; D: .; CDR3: CASSWVANTGELFF; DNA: TGTGCCAGCAGTTGGGTGGCGAACACCGGGGAGCTGTTTTTT
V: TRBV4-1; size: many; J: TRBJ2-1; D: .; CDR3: CASRPGPNYNEQFF; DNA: TGCGCCAGCAGGCCCGGACCTAACTACAATGAGCAGTTCTTC
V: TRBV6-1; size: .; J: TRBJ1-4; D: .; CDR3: CASRAGVSTNEKLFF; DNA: TGTGCCAGCAGGGCAGGGGTTTCAACTAATGAAAAACTGTTTTTT
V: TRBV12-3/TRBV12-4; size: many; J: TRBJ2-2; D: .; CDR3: CASSFWRASNTGELFF; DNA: TGTGCCAGCAGTTTCTGGAGGGCATCGAACACCGGGGAGCTGTTTTTT
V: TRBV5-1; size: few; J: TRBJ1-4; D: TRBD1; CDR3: CASSWGTGRDEKLFF; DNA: TGCGCCAGCAGCTGGGGGACAGGAAGGGATGAAAAACTGTTTTTT
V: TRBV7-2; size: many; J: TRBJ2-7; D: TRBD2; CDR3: CASKASGAYEQYF; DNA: TGTGCCAGCAAAGCTAGCGGAGCCTACGAGCAGTACTTC
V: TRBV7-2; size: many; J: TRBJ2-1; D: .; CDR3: CASSLLGLPYNEQFF; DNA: TGTGCCAGCAGCTTATTAGGACTCCCATACAATGAGCAGTTCTTC
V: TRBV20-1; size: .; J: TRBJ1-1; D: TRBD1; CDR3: CSAVTGVGTEAFF; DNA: TGCAGTGCGGTCACAGGGGTAGGCACTGAAGCTTTCTTT
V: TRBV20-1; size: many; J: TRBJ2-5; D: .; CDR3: CSARGSGVEETQYF; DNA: TGCAGTGCTAGAGGTTCGGGGGTGGAAGAGACCCAGTACTTC